One and the same sample provided the 9 T cell receptor beta chains below, sequenced in a study of shared clonotypes between healthy human individuals. Produced via immunoSEQ multiplex PCR; TCRdb's table is partial and in-frame only. This sample has about 2.1 million clones, with 90% to 95% found just once. Terminally differentiated effector memory CD45RA+ cells were left out of the naive CD8 fraction, which was CD45RO-negative and positively selected for CCR7. Sequencing used naive CD8+ T cells from PBMCs. Receptors were obtained from a man between 18 and 35 years old in good health. Some clones in this sample may be carry-over from other donors' samples.

The V call is TRBV5-4, the J call TRBJ2-1; 7 nucleotides match TRBD1. Germline lookup yields CDR1 SGHNT and CDR2 YYREEE (reference sequence). V trimming: 4 bases; J trimming: 5 bases; junction bases outside the gene matches: 9. The CDR3 totals 15 residues. CDR3 coding DNA: TGTGCCAGCAGCCAAAAACCCGGGACAGACAATGAGCAGTTCTTC. Translation gives CASSQKPGTDNEQFF.

The chain carries TRBV10-1 and TRBJ2-1; D ambiguous. Germline CDR1 is WNHNN and CDR2 is SYGVQD (reference sequence). Trimming pared 2 bases from V and 2 bases from J, leaving 10 bases between. The CDR3 sequence is 15 residues long. The CDR3 sequence: CASSEGSAAYNEQFF. The CDR3 region has the DNA TGCGCCAGCAGTGAGGGCTCGGCTGCCTACAATGAGCAGTTCTTC.

This clone was picked up one time. The gene calls are TRBV27 and TRBJ2-1, with D perhaps given as TRBD1 or TRBD2 (5 bases each). This CDR3 is built from 15 residues. CDR1 is MNHEY and CDR2 is SMNVEV in the germline V gene (reference sequence). Trimming pared 5 bases from V and 8 bases from J, leaving 19 bases between. The CDR3 nucleotides read TGTGCCAGCAGTAACTTACCGGGGCTATACCATGAGCAGTTCTTC. Its protein product is CASSNLPGLYHEQFF.

This clone has only one observation. The chain is built from TRBV13 and TRBJ2-7; D tentatively fits TRBD1 or TRBD2 (5 bases each). The V gene's germline CDR1 is PRHDT and CDR2 FYEKMQ (reference sequence). The CDR3 is made up of 15 amino acids. The germline V and J ends were trimmed by 5 bases and 3 bases, with 17 bases remaining between them. The CDR3 DNA reads as TGTGCCAGCAGCGCGACCGGGACCGGAGTCTACGAGCAGTACTTC. Residues: CASSATGTGVYEQYF.

This chain joins TRBV6-5 and TRBJ2-7, with TRBD2 as a possible D gene (6 bases). Trimming left V 0 bases short and J 2 bases short, with 11 bases between. This CDR3 contains 15 residues. Germline V lookup: CDR1 MNHEY, CDR2 SVGAGI. The CDR3 bases are TGTGCCAGCAGTTACTCGCGGGACTTGACCTACGAGCAGTACTTC. Residues: CASSYSRDLTYEQYF.

This chain links TRBV28 with TRBJ1-1; D call uncertain. The length of the CDR3 is 15 residues. Germline CDR1 MDHEN, CDR2 SYDVKM. V shed 0 bases and J shed 3 bases, with 11 bases lying between them. The CDR3 DNA reads as TGTGCCAGCAGTTTATGGGGCAGTTTCGACACTGAAGCTTTCTTT. Protein sequence: CASSLWGSFDTEAFF.

As to this clone: Within the sample, other DNA sequences also encode this same CDR3. The rearrangement joins TRBV28 to TRBJ2-7; no clear D gene. Germline CDR1 and CDR2: MDHEN and SYDVKM. CDR3 length: 13 amino acids. Trimming took off 4 bases at V and 0 bases at J, with 7 bases between the two ends. For the CDR3, the DNA is TGTGCCAGCAGTTCCCCGAGCTCCTACGAGCAGTACTTC. This gives the protein CASSSPSSYEQYF.

This chain uses TRBV19 with TRBJ2-1; a possible D gene is TRBD1 (6 bases). V dropped 3 bases and J dropped 0 bases, with 12 bases sitting between them. The CDR3 extends over 16 amino acids. Germline assignment: CDR1 LNHDA and CDR2 SQIVND (reference sequence). The CDR3 bases are TGTGCCAGTAGTATGAGGGACACAAGCTCCTACAATGAGCAGTTCTTC. Translating gives CASSMRDTSSYNEQFF.

V gene TRBV2 combines with J gene TRBJ1-1; no clear D. This CDR3 region has 12 residues. The germline gives CDR1 SNHLY, CDR2 FYNNEI. The germline V and J ends were trimmed by 7 bases and 0 bases, with 6 bases remaining between them. As DNA, the CDR3 is TGTGCCAGCATCTCGATGAACACTGAAGCTTTCTTT. Protein product: CASISMNTEAFF.